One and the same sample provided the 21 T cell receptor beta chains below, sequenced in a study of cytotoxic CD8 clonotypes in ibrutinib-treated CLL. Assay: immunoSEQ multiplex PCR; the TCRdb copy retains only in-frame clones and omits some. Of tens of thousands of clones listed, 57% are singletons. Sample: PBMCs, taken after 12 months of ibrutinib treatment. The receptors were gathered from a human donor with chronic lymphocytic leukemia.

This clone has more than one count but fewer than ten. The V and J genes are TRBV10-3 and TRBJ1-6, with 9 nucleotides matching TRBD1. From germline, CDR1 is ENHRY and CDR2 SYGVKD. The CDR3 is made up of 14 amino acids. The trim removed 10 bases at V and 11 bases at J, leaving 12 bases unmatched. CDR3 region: CASKSGTGSPPLHF. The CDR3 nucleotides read TGTGCCAGCAAATCCGGGACAGGGTCTCCACCCCTCCACTTT.

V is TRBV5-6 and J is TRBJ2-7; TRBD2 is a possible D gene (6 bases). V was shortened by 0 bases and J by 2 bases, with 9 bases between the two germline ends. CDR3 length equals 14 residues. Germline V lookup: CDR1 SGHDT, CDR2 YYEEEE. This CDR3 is CASSLGGRTYEQYF. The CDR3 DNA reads TGTGCCAGCAGCTTGGGGGGGAGGACCTACGAGCAGTACTTC.

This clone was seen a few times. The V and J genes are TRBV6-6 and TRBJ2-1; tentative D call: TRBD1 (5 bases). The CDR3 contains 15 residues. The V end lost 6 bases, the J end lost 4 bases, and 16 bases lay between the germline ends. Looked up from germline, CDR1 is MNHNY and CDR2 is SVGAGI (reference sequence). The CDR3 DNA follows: TGTGCCAGCAGCCTGCCTACCACAGGTTACAATGAGCAGTTCTTC. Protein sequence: CASSLPTTGYNEQFF.

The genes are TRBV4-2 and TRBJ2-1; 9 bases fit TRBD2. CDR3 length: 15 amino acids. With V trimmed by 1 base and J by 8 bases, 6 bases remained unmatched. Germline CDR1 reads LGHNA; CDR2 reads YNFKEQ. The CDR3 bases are TGTGCCAGCAGCCAAGTTTTAGCGGGAGCCTATGAGCAGTTCTTC. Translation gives CASSQVLAGAYEQFF.

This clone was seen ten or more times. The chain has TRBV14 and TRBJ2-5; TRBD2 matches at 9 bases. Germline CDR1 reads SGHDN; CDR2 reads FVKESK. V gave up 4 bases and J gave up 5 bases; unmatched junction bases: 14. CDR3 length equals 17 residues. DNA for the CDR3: TGTGCCAGCAGCCGGCCCTCCGGTAGCGGGAGTTTGGAGACCCAGTACTTC. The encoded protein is CASSRPSGSGSLETQYF.

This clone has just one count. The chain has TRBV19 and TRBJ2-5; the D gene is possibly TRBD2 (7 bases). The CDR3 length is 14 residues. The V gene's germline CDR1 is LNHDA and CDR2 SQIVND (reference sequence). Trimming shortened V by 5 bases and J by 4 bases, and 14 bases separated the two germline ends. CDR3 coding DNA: TGTGCCAGTAGTCCCGGGGGGCGGGCAGAGACCCAGTACTTC. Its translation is CASSPGGRAETQYF.

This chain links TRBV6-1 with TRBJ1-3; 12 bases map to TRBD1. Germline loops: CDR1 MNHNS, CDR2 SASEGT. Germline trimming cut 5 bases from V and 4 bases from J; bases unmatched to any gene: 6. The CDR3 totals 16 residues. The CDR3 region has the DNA TGTGCCAGCAGTCAAGGGACAGGGGGCGTCGGAAACACCATATATTTT. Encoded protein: CASSQGTGGVGNTIYF.

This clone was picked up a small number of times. CDR3 nucleotide sequence: TGTGCCAGCAGCGGGACAGGGGGTAACACCGGGGAGCTGTTTTTT. Encoded protein: CASSGTGGNTGELFF. V gene TRBV6-5 combines with J gene TRBJ2-2; 11 nucleotides match TRBD1. V trimming: 6 bases; J trimming: 2 bases; junction bases outside the gene matches: 2. The CDR3 is made up of 15 amino acids. Germline loops: CDR1 MNHEY, CDR2 SVGAGI.

The DNA for the CDR3 is TGCAGCGTTAGGCAAACAGATACGCAGTATTTT. Protein product: CSVRQTDTQYF. The V and J genes are TRBV29-1 and TRBJ2-3; D unresolved. This CDR3 has 11 amino acids. Germline CDR1 is SQVTM and CDR2 is ANQGSEA. Trimming took off 5 bases at V and 3 bases at J, with 6 bases between the two ends.

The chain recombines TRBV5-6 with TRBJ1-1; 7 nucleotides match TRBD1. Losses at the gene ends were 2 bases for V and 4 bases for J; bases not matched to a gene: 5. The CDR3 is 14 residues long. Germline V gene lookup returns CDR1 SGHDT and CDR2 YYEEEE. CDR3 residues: CASSFVDRLTEAFF. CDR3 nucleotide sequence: TGTGCCAGCAGCTTCGTGGACAGGCTCACTGAAGCTTTCTTT. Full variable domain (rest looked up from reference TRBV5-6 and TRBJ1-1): DAGVTQSPTHLIKTRGQQVTLRCSPKSGHDTVSWYQQALGQGPQFIFQYYEEEERQRGNFPDRFSGHQFPNYSSELNVNALLLGDSALYLCASSFVDRLTEAFFGQGTRLTVV.

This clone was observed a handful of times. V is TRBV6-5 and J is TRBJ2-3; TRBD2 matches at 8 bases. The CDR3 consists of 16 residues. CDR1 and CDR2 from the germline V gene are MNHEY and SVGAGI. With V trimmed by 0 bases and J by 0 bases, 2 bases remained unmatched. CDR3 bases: TGTGCCAGCAGTTACTCGACGGGGGGGAGCACAGATACGCAGTATTTT. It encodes CASSYSTGGSTDTQYF.

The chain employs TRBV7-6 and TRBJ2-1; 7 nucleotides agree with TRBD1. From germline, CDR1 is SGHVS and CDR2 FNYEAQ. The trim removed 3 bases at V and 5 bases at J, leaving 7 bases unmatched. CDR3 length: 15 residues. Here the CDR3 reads CASSLNRGSNNEQFF. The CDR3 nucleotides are TGTGCCAGCAGCTTGAACAGGGGTTCAAACAATGAGCAGTTCTTC.

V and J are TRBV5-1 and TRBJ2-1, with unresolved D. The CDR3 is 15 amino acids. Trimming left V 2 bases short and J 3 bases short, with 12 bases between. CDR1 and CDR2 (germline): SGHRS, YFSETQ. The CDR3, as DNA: TGCGCCAGCAGCTTCGGTTCTAGTGACTACAATGAGCAGTTCTTC. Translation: CASSFGSSDYNEQFF.

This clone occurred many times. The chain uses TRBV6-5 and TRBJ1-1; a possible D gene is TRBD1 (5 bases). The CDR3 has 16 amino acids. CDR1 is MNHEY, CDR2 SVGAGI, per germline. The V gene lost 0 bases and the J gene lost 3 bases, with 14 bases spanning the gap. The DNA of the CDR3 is TGTGCCAGCAGTTACTCGGGGACTTCGCTCGACACTGAAGCTTTCTTT. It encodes CASSYSGTSLDTEAFF.

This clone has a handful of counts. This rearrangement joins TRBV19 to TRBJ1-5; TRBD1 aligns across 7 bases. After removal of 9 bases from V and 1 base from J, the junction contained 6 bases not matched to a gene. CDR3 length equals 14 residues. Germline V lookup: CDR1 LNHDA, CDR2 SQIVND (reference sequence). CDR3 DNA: TGTGCCAGCCACCAAGGGGGCAGCAATCAGCCCCAGCATTTT. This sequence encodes CASHQGGSNQPQHF.

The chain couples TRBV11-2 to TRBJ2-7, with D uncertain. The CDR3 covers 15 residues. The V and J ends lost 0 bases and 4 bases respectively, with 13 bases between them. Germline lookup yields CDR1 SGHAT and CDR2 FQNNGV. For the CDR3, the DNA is TGTGCCAGCAGCTTAGATGCTGATTCGTTATACGAGCAGTACTTC. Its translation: CASSLDADSLYEQYF.

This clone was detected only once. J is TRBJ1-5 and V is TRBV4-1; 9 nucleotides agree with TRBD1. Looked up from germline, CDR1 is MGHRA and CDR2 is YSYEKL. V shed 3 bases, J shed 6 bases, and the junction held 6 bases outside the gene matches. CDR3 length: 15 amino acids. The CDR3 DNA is TGCGCCAGCAGCCAGGCAGGACAGGGGTCTCAGCCCCAGCATTTT. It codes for CASSQAGQGSQPQHF.

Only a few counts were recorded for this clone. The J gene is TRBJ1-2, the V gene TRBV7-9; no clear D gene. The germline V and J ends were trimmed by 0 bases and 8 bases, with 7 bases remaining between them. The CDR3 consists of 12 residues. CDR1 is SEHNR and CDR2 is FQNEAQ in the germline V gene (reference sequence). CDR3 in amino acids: CASSLAGHGYTF. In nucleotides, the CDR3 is TGTGCCAGCAGCTTAGCAGGTCACGGCTACACCTTC.

The CDR3 sequence: CASSPHSDLEQYF. Written as DNA, the CDR3 is TGTGCCAGCTCACCCCACAGTGACCTGGAGCAGTACTTC. This rearrangement joins TRBV18 to TRBJ2-7, with D unresolved. V gave up 3 bases and J gave up 7 bases, with 13 bases separating them. CDR1 and CDR2 (germline): KGHSH, LQKENI. This CDR3 region has 13 residues.

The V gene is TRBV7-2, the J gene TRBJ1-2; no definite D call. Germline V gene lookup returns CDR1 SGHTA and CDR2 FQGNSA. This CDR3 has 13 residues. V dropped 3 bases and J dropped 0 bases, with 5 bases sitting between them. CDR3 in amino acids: CASSFGTNYGYTF. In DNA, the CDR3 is TGTGCCAGCAGCTTTGGGACTAACTATGGCTACACCTTC. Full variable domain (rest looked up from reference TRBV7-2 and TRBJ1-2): GAGVSQSPSNKVTEKGKDVELRCDPISGHTALYWYRQSLGQGLEFLIYFQGNSAPDKSGLPSDRFSAERTGGSVSTLTIQRTQQEDSAVYLCASSFGTNYGYTFGSGTRLTVV.

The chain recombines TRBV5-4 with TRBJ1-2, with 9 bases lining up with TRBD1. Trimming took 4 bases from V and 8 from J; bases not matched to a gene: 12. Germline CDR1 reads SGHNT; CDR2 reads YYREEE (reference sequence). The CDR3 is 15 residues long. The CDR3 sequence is CASSHLQTGGKGYTF. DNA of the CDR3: TGTGCCAGCAGCCACCTTCAGACAGGGGGGAAGGGCTACACCTTC.